This TCR beta chain was observed in a study of vaccination and CD4 T cells after COVID-19. Sequencing of cultured CD4+ T cell DNA used the Oncomine TCR Beta short-read assay. TCRdb ran MiXCR on the PCR reads and lists one entry per CDR3 protein. The table includes roughly 10,000 distinct CDR3 sequences, approximately 51% detected once. This clonotype was seen a handful of times. Its antigen is currently unknown. Study findings and constraints: The study examined relatively few convalescent patients and included no early post-infection timepoints.

Documented treatment: roughly 10-day PBMC culture with coronavirus spike peptide pools or control peptides (ViraFEST assay). This CDR3 comprises 13 residues. CDR1 LNHDA and CDR2 SQIVND come from the germline V gene (reference sequence). Trimming took 9 bases from V and 5 from J, leaving 16 bases between them. This receptor was taken from a human donor who had recovered from COVID-19. The chain links TRBV19 to TRBJ1-2; TRBD1 is a possible D gene (5 bases). The source material was CD4+ T cells from blood, cultured in vitro. The CDR3 here is CASRTGTDYGYTF. The CDR3 coding sequence is TGTGCCAGCCGAACCGGGACTGATTATGGCTACACCTTC.